One and the same sample provided the 18 T cell receptor beta chains below, sequenced in a study of T cell responses to AZD1222 COVID-19 vaccine. Repertoires were generated with immunoSEQ multiplex PCR, while TCRdb's copy carries only in-frame clones and drops some. This sample carries 56,000 or so clones, roughly 85% of them seen once, and the ten largest clones take around 15%. The material sequenced was peripheral blood, taken on day 0 of AZD1222 vaccination. The receptors shown here come from an adult in good health.

The gene calls are TRBV10-3 and TRBJ2-7; D is undetermined. The V end lost 2 bases, the J end lost 0 bases, and 17 bases lay between the germline ends. This CDR3 has 17 amino acids. CDR1 is ENHRY and CDR2 is SYGVKD in the germline V gene. Written as DNA, the CDR3 is TGTGCCATCAGTGAGCCCTCGGGTGGGGTGAGCTCCTACGAGCAGTACTTC. This translates into CAISEPSGGVSSYEQYF.

The genes are TRBV2 and TRBJ2-5; 10 positions agree with TRBD1. Germline V gene data show CDR1 as SNHLY and CDR2 as FYNNEI. This CDR3 is 14 amino acids long. V lost 8 bases and J lost 5; bases outside the gene matches: 8. CDR3 region: CASCGQGGGETQYF. The CDR3 DNA follows: TGTGCCAGCTGTGGACAGGGGGGTGGGGAGACCCAGTACTTC.

This chain links TRBV15 with TRBJ2-7; TRBD2 matches at 12 bases. After removal of 4 bases from V and 6 bases from J, the junction contained 10 bases not matched to a gene. The CDR3 spans 16 residues. The germline CDR1 and CDR2 sequences are LNHNV and YYDKDF (reference sequence). CDR3 in DNA: TGTGCCACCAGCACCGGACTAGCGGGGCATATGGGCGAGCAGTACTTC. Its protein is CATSTGLAGHMGEQYF.

V usage is TRBV6-1 and J usage is TRBJ1-2; D is possibly TRBD1 (5 bases). This CDR3 has 17 amino acids. Between the trimmed V and J ends, which lost 3 bases and 0 bases, there was a span of 17 bases. The germline gives CDR1 MNHNS, CDR2 SASEGT. The CDR3 DNA reads as TGTGCCAGCAGTGAGGGTAGGGGACCCCATCCTAACTATGGCTACACCTTC. As protein: CASSEGRGPHPNYGYTF.

V and J are TRBV18 and TRBJ1-1; D is ambiguous. V gave up 2 bases and J gave up 3 bases, with 4 bases separating them. The CDR3 has 12 residues. The germline V gene encodes CDR1 KGHSH and CDR2 LQKENI. The CDR3 loop reads CASSPVDTEAFF. In nucleotides, the CDR3 is TGTGCCAGCTCACCAGTGGACACTGAAGCTTTCTTT.

V and J are TRBV15 and TRBJ2-3; either TRBD1 or TRBD2 may fit D (5 bases each). Germline CDR1 reads LNHNV; CDR2 reads YYDKDF (reference sequence). V was shortened by 3 bases and J by 6 bases, with 13 bases between the two germline ends. This CDR3 region has 14 residues. The DNA of the CDR3 is TGTGCCACCAGCAGGGAATGGGGGTGGGATACGCAGTATTTT. Translation gives CATSREWGWDTQYF.

This clone has just a few counts. The chain joins TRBV14 to TRBJ2-3; D not certain. The germline V gene encodes CDR1 SGHDN and CDR2 FVKESK. The CDR3 length is 14 residues. V lost 2 bases and J 4 bases, leaving 10 bases between the germline ends. In DNA form, the CDR3 reads TGTGCCAGCAGCCAACTCCGCCACTCAGATACGCAGTATTTT. Its protein is CASSQLRHSDTQYF.

V gene TRBV2 combines with J gene TRBJ2-1; 7 bases are a match to TRBD1. Germline CDR1 is SNHLY and CDR2 is FYNNEI. The CDR3 totals 15 residues. Unmatched junction bases numbered 6, after V lost 3 bases and J lost 4 bases. This CDR3 is CASSDRGYPYNEQFF. The CDR3 nucleotides are TGTGCCAGCAGTGACAGGGGGTACCCTTACAATGAGCAGTTCTTC.

V gene TRBV3-1 (or the pseudogene TRBV3-2) combines with J gene TRBJ2-1; tentatively, D is TRBD1 (6 bases). V was clipped by 2 bases and J by 1 base, with 9 bases between them. The CDR3 length is 15 residues. Per germline, CDR1 LGHDT and CDR2 YNNKEL (reference sequence). The CDR3 sequence: CASSQQGLSYNEQFF. The DNA for the CDR3 is TGTGCCAGCAGCCAACAGGGGCTATCCTACAATGAGCAGTTCTTC.

This clone was detected only once. J is TRBJ2-7 and V is TRBV3-1 (or the pseudogene TRBV3-2), with 7 bases matching TRBD2. Germline V lookup: CDR1 LGHDT, CDR2 YNNKEL (reference sequence). J lost 5 bases, V lost 6 bases, and 4 bases had no gene match. CDR3 length: 12 amino acids. This CDR3 reads CASSQGGHEQYF. In nucleotides, the CDR3 is TGTGCCAGCAGTCAGGGAGGGCACGAGCAGTACTTC.

The chain couples TRBV5-4 to TRBJ1-1, with D perhaps TRBD1 (5 bases). Germline CDR1 and CDR2: SGHNT and YYREEE (reference sequence). V gave up 5 bases and J gave up 0 bases, with 20 bases separating them. There are 17 residues in the CDR3. The DNA of the CDR3 is TGTGCCAGCAGAATTGGGGGGATCCGCAACCTGAACACTGAAGCTTTCTTT. This encodes CASRIGGIRNLNTEAFF.

The V call is TRBV10-1, the J call TRBJ2-7; 10 positions agree with TRBD1. Germline values: CDR1 WNHNN, CDR2 SYGVQD (reference sequence). The trim removed 4 bases at V and 0 bases at J, leaving 3 bases unmatched. This CDR3 is built from 15 residues. This CDR3 reads CASSAGQGSSYEQYF. The CDR3 DNA follows: TGCGCCAGCAGTGCGGGACAGGGGAGCTCCTACGAGCAGTACTTC.

A remark on this clone: The same CDR3 can be traced to other DNA sequences in this sample. DNA of the CDR3: TGTGCCAGCAGTTTATTCGGTGCAACTAATGAAAAACTGTTTTTT. Protein: CASSLFGATNEKLFF. V usage is TRBV27 and J usage is TRBJ1-4, with no clear D. CDR1 and CDR2 from the germline V gene are MNHEY and SMNVEV (reference sequence). This CDR3 spans 15 amino acids. Trimming shortened V by 1 base and J by 0 bases, and 6 bases separated the two germline ends.

The chain uses TRBV6-2 or TRBV6-3 and TRBJ2-5; 16 bases agree with TRBD2. The V gene end was trimmed by 6 bases and the J gene end by 5 bases; junction bases not matched to a gene: 9. Germline V gene lookup returns CDR1 MNHEY and CDR2 SVGEGT. The CDR3 length is 17 residues. Here the CDR3 DNA reads TGTGCCAGCAGCCCTGGGACTAGCGGGGGGGCTGGGGAGACCCAGTACTTC. Translating gives CASSPGTSGGAGETQYF.

This clone was seen more than once but under ten times. This sequence joins TRBV27 and TRBJ2-7, with 9 bases matching TRBD1. Germline CDR1 reads MNHEY; CDR2 reads SMNVEV (reference sequence). This CDR3 spans 14 amino acids. V lost 7 bases to trimming and J lost 5 bases; unmatched junction nucleotides: 9. The CDR3 loop is CASKTGTGFNEQYF. In DNA, the CDR3 is TGTGCCAGCAAAACCGGGACAGGGTTCAACGAGCAGTACTTC.

This chain links TRBV19 with TRBJ1-2; no firm D call. The CDR3 is 13 amino acids. Germline CDR1 reads LNHDA; CDR2 reads SQIVND (reference sequence). V was trimmed by 3 bases and J by 8 bases, leaving 13 bases between them. This chain's CDR3 is CASSIKGSKGYTF. CDR3 DNA: TGTGCCAGTAGTATCAAGGGTTCAAAAGGCTACACCTTC.

This sequence joins TRBV19 and TRBJ2-6, with TRBD1 matching 7 bases. J was trimmed by 0 bases and V by 5 bases; bases with no gene match: 10. The CDR3 loop spans 18 amino acids. Per the germline V gene, CDR1 is LNHDA and CDR2 is SQIVND (reference sequence). CDR3 coding DNA: TGTGCCAGTAGTGCAAGGACAGGAGCTCTCTCTGGGGCCAACGTCCTGACTTTC. Translated: CASSARTGALSGANVLTF. The full variable domain, in which reference TRBV19 and TRBJ2-6 provide the parts outside the CDR3, is DGGITQSPKYLFRKEGQNVTLSCEQNLNHDAMYWYRQDPGQGLRLIYYSQIVNDFQKGDIAEGYSVSREKKESFPLTVTSAQKNPTAFYLCASSARTGALSGANVLTFGAGSRLTVL.

The V call is TRBV6-1, the J call TRBJ2-2, with D hard to call. CDR1 is MNHNS, CDR2 SASEGT, per germline. The V gene lost 2 bases and the J gene lost 0 bases, with 4 bases spanning the gap. This CDR3 has 14 residues. The CDR3 here is CASSELTNTGELFF. In DNA, the CDR3 is TGTGCCAGCAGTGAATTGACGAACACCGGGGAGCTGTTTTTT.